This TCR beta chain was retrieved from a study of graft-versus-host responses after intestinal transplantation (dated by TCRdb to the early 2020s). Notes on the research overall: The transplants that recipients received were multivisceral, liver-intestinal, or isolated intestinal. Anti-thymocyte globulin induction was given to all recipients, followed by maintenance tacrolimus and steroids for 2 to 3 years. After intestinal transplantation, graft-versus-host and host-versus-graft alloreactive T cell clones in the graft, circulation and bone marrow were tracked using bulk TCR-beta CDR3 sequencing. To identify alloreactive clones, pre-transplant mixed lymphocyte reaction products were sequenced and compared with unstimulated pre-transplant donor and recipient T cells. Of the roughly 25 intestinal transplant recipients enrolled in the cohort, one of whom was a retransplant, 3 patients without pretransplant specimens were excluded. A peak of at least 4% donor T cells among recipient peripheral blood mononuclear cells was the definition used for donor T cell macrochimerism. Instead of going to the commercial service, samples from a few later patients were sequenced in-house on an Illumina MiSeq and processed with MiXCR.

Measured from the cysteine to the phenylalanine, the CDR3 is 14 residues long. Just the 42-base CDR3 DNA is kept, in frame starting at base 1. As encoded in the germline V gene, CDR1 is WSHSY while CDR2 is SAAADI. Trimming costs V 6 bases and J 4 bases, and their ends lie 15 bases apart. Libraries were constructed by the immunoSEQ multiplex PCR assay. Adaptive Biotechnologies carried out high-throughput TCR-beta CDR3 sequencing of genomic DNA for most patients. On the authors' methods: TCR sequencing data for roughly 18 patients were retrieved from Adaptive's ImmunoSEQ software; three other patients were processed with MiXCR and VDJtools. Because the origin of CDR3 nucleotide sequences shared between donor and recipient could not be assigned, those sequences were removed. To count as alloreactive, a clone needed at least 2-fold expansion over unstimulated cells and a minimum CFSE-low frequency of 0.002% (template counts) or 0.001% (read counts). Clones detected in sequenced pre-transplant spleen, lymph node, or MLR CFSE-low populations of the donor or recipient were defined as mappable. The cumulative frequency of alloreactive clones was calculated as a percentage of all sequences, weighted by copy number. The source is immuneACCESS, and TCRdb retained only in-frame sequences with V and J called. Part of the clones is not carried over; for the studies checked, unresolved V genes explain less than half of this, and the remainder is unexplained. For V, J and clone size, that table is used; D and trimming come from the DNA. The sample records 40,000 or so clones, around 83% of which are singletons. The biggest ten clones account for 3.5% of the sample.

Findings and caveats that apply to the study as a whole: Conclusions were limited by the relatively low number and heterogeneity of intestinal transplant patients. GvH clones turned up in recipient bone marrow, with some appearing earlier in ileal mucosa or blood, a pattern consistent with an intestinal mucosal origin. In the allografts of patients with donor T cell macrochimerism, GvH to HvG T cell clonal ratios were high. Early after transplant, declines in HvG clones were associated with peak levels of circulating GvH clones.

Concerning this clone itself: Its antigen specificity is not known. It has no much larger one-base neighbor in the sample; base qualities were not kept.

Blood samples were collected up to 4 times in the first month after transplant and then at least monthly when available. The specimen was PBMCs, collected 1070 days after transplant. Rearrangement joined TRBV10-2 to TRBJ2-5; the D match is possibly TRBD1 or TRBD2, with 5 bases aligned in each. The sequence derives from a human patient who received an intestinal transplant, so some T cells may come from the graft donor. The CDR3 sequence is CASSPGGGVETQYF. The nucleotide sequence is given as TGCGCCAGCAGCCCGGGTGGGGGTGTAGAGACCCAGTACTTC.